This section outlines one TCR beta chain sequence together with its context. The data belong to a study of blood T cell repertoires in COVID-19. In germline, CDR1 is MNHEY, CDR2 SMNVEV (reference sequence). The CDR3 is 13 residues long. Trimming took 8 bases from V and 3 from J, leaving 11 bases between them. Sequencing was performed with immunoSEQ multiplex PCR; in TCRdb, only in-frame clones are kept and a portion is missing. The top ten hold 1.5% of the sample, which has some 150,000 clones, roughly 88% seen once. What was sequenced was peripheral blood. This TCR was sampled from a woman in her fifties or sixties with acute or convalescent COVID-19. V gene TRBV27 combines with J gene TRBJ1-5, with unresolved D. Written as DNA, the CDR3 is TGTGCCAGCCGAGGGTTAAACAATCAGCCCCAGCATTTT. The encoded protein is CASRGLNNQPQHF.